A selection of T cell receptor beta chains follows, all from one sample in a study of blood T cells in healthy people across ages. TCRdb called the 5' RACE reads again in MiXCR, with one record for every CDR3 protein. The sample lists 1.5 million to 2 million distinct CDR3 sequences, roughly two fifths occurring once. Sequencing used blood. Every receptor here comes from a human donor in good health. The CDR3 runs from the conserved cysteine through the conserved F or W. Fields, in order: J gene, clone size, V gene, D gene, CDR3 length, CDR3 DNA, CDR3 protein. D genes are given only for firm matches. Part of the rows lack a size; the others show once, few, many or a class for expanded clones.

j_call: TRBJ2-1
clone_size: .
v_call: TRBV5-1
d_call: TRBD1
cdr3_length: 14
cdr3_nt: TGCGCCAGCGTCGCTGGACAGGGTAACAATGAGCAGTTCTTC
cdr3_aa: CASVAGQGNNEQFF

j_call: TRBJ2-1
clone_size: .
v_call: TRBV10-3
d_call: .
cdr3_length: 12
cdr3_nt: TGTGCCATCACTGGACTAAGGGGTGAGCAGTTCTTC
cdr3_aa: CAITGLRGEQFF

j_call: TRBJ2-3
clone_size: few
v_call: TRBV6-1
d_call: TRBD2
cdr3_length: 16
cdr3_nt: TGTGCCAGCACCAAACGGGGGGGGTCCAGCACAGATACGCAGTATTTT
cdr3_aa: CASTKRGGSSTDTQYF

j_call: TRBJ2-4
clone_size: few
v_call: TRBV25-1
d_call: TRBD2
cdr3_length: 16
cdr3_nt: TGTGCCAGCAGTGAATTTGTGTCTAGCGGGGTGCATGAGCAGTACTTC
cdr3_aa: CASSEFVSSGVHEQYF

j_call: TRBJ1-2
clone_size: .
v_call: TRBV4-1
d_call: .
cdr3_length: 14
cdr3_nt: TGCGCCAGCAGCCAACCAAGGGAGTTCGTAGGCTACACCTTC
cdr3_aa: CASSQPREFVGYTF

j_call: TRBJ2-1
clone_size: few
v_call: TRBV20-1
d_call: .
cdr3_length: 13
cdr3_nt: TGCAGTGCTAGGACCGACTTAGAAAATGAGCAGTTCTTC
cdr3_aa: CSARTDLENEQFF

j_call: TRBJ2-5
clone_size: once
v_call: TRBV15
d_call: .
cdr3_length: 12
cdr3_nt: TGTGCCACCAGTAGGACATGGGAGACCCAGTACTTC
cdr3_aa: CATSRTWETQYF

j_call: TRBJ2-7
clone_size: .
v_call: TRBV10-3
d_call: TRBD2
cdr3_length: 15
cdr3_nt: TGTGCCATCACCAATCCTAGCGGGGGGATGAGAGAGCAGTACTTC
cdr3_aa: CAITNPSGGMREQYF

j_call: TRBJ2-3
clone_size: few
v_call: TRBV7-8
d_call: .
cdr3_length: 15
cdr3_nt: TGTGCCAGCAGCTTTCTAGCGATTACCACAGATACGCAGTATTTT
cdr3_aa: CASSFLAITTDTQYF

j_call: TRBJ1-2
clone_size: few
v_call: TRBV12-3/TRBV12-4
d_call: .
cdr3_length: 14
cdr3_nt: TGTGCCAGCAGTTTCGCCGGGCCTAACTATGGCTACACCTTC
cdr3_aa: CASSFAGPNYGYTF

j_call: TRBJ1-6
clone_size: .
v_call: TRBV20-1
d_call: .
cdr3_length: 14
cdr3_nt: TGCAGTGCAGTTACCCAGGGCAGGGGTTCACCCCTCCACTTT
cdr3_aa: CSAVTQGRGSPLHF

j_call: TRBJ2-7
clone_size: .
v_call: TRBV20-1
d_call: .
cdr3_length: 11
cdr3_nt: TGCAGTGTCGGGGGGCGGGGAGAGCAGTACTTC
cdr3_aa: CSVGGRGEQYF

j_call: TRBJ2-7
clone_size: few
v_call: TRBV9
d_call: .
cdr3_length: 14
cdr3_nt: TGTGCCAGCAGCGTAGGCGAAGATTCCTACGAGCAGTACTTC
cdr3_aa: CASSVGEDSYEQYF

j_call: TRBJ2-6
clone_size: once
v_call: TRBV6-1
d_call: .
cdr3_length: 15
cdr3_nt: TGTGCCGGCAGCAGACAGTTCTCTGGGGCCAACGTCCTGACTTTC
cdr3_aa: CAGSRQFSGANVLTF

j_call: TRBJ2-3
clone_size: .
v_call: TRBV19
d_call: .
cdr3_length: 16
cdr3_nt: TGTGCCAGTAGTATAATGGTCAGGGGCCCCACAGATACGCAGTATTTT
cdr3_aa: CASSIMVRGPTDTQYF

j_call: TRBJ2-3
clone_size: .
v_call: TRBV6-2/TRBV6-3
d_call: .
cdr3_length: 14
cdr3_nt: TGTGCCAGCCTTAGGGCCTCCCGCACAGATACGCAGTATTTT
cdr3_aa: CASLRASRTDTQYF

j_call: TRBJ2-1
clone_size: .
v_call: TRBV5-5
d_call: TRBD2
cdr3_length: 19
cdr3_nt: TGTGCCGGCAGCTCGATGGGTGGGGAGGGTAAAACCCCTTACAATGAGCAGTTCTTC
cdr3_aa: CAGSSMGGEGKTPYNEQFF

j_call: TRBJ2-3
clone_size: .
v_call: TRBV20-1
d_call: .
cdr3_length: 11
cdr3_nt: TGCAGTGCTTCCTACACAGATACGCAGTATTTT
cdr3_aa: CSASYTDTQYF

j_call: TRBJ2-7
clone_size: few
v_call: TRBV5-1
d_call: TRBD1
cdr3_length: 15
cdr3_nt: TGCGCCAGCAGTTTAACATCTGACAGGGAACACGAGCAGTACTTC
cdr3_aa: CASSLTSDREHEQYF

j_call: TRBJ2-1
clone_size: .
v_call: TRBV27
d_call: TRBD2
cdr3_length: 15
cdr3_nt: TGTGCCAGCACTCACGGGGGGGCAGCATACAATGAGCAGTTCTTC
cdr3_aa: CASTHGGAAYNEQFF

j_call: TRBJ2-3
clone_size: .
v_call: TRBV29-1
d_call: TRBD1
cdr3_length: 15
cdr3_nt: TGCAGCGTCGTTCCCGACAGGGGGGATACAGATACGCAGTATTTT
cdr3_aa: CSVVPDRGDTDTQYF

j_call: TRBJ1-3
clone_size: .
v_call: TRBV2
d_call: .
cdr3_length: 14
cdr3_nt: TGTGCCAGCAGTGAACTGTCCTTAGGAAACACCATATATTTT
cdr3_aa: CASSELSLGNTIYF

j_call: TRBJ2-7
clone_size: few
v_call: TRBV4-2
d_call: .
cdr3_length: 15
cdr3_nt: TGTGCCAGCAGCCAAGTATCGACCAGGTACTACGAGCAGTACTTC
cdr3_aa: CASSQVSTRYYEQYF

j_call: TRBJ1-5
clone_size: .
v_call: TRBV19
d_call: TRBD1
cdr3_length: 13
cdr3_nt: TGTGCCAGTGGACAGGATAGCAATCAGCCCCAGCATTTT
cdr3_aa: CASGQDSNQPQHF

j_call: TRBJ2-3
clone_size: few
v_call: TRBV7-2
d_call: .
cdr3_length: 16
cdr3_nt: TGTGCCAGCAGCTCCGGCTTGCGGGGCAGCACAGATACGCAGTATTTT
cdr3_aa: CASSSGLRGSTDTQYF

j_call: TRBJ1-1
clone_size: few
v_call: TRBV5-1
d_call: .
cdr3_length: 14
cdr3_nt: TGCGCCAGCAGCTACACAGGAGGAGCCACTGAAGCTTTCTTT
cdr3_aa: CASSYTGGATEAFF

j_call: TRBJ2-7
clone_size: .
v_call: TRBV7-9
d_call: TRBD2
cdr3_length: 14
cdr3_nt: TGTGCCAGCAGCGCCGGGACTACCCCCTACGAGCAGTACTTC
cdr3_aa: CASSAGTTPYEQYF

j_call: TRBJ1-2
clone_size: .
v_call: TRBV9
d_call: .
cdr3_length: 15
cdr3_nt: TGTGCCAGCAGCTTAACAGGAAATTCTAACTATGGCTACACCTTC
cdr3_aa: CASSLTGNSNYGYTF